These 19 T cell receptor beta chains were all obtained from the same sample, sequenced in a study of shared clonotypes between healthy human individuals. This table comes from immunoSEQ multiplex PCR, and its TCRdb copy is limited to in-frame clones, with some not included. Of under 2,500,000 clones in the sample, approximately 94% were seen once. Sequencing input: naive CD4+ T cells sorted from blood. Subset in this sample: CD45RA+ positively selected. The source of these receptors is a man between 18 and 29 years old in good health.

This chain links TRBV5-1 with TRBJ1-2, with a tentative D call TRBD1 (6 bases). Germline-derived CDR1 and CDR2 are SGHRS and YFSETQ. The length of the CDR3 is 14 residues. The V end lost 0 bases, the J end lost 6 bases, and 12 bases lay between the germline ends. This CDR3 is CASSLGPGDNGYTF. The CDR3 DNA sequence: TGCGCCAGCAGCTTGGGGCCAGGGGATAATGGCTACACCTTC.

On this clone: Other DNA sequences from this sample encode an identical CDR3 as well. The chain links TRBV18 to TRBJ2-3; D is uncertain. CDR3 length: 11 amino acids. Germline V lookup: CDR1 KGHSH, CDR2 LQKENI. V was clipped by 3 bases and J by 2 bases, with 0 bases between them. CDR3 DNA: TGTGCCAGCTCACCCACAGATACGCAGTATTTT. Its protein product is CASSPTDTQYF.

The chain employs TRBV18 and TRBJ1-4; D not resolved. The CDR3 length is 15 residues. Germline CDR1 and CDR2: KGHSH and LQKENI. Trimming shortened V by 2 bases and J by 4 bases, and 11 bases separated the two germline ends. The CDR3 DNA reads as TGTGCCAGCTCACCATTACGGGATGTTAATGAAAAACTGTTTTTT. Amino acid sequence: CASSPLRDVNEKLFF.

This clone was seen just once. The chain carries TRBV7-8 and TRBJ2-2; D is ambiguous. Trimming took 0 bases from V and 6 from J, leaving 11 bases between them. In germline, CDR1 is SGHVS, CDR2 FQNEAQ. CDR3 length: 15 amino acids. The CDR3 is CASSLALLGSGELFF. Written as DNA, the CDR3 is TGTGCCAGCAGCTTAGCGTTACTTGGGTCCGGGGAGCTGTTTTTT.

This clone has only a few counts. The V gene is TRBV28, the J gene TRBJ1-4, with 10 bases that match TRBD1. This CDR3 is built from 15 residues. Per the germline V gene, CDR1 is MDHEN and CDR2 is SYDVKM. The ends lost 6 bases at V and 5 bases at J; junction bases unmatched: 6. CDR3 bases: TGTGCCAGCAGGCCCGCGGGACAGGGGAATGAAAAACTGTTTTTT. Protein product: CASRPAGQGNEKLFF.

This chain connects TRBV28 to TRBJ2-7, with TRBD1 matching 7 bases. V was pared by 5 bases and J by 3 bases, with 10 bases of the junction left unmatched. The germline V gene has CDR1 MDHEN and CDR2 SYDVKM. This CDR3 region has 15 residues. CDR3: CASSPPRDSYYEQYF. In nucleotides, the CDR3 is TGTGCCAGCAGTCCACCCCGGGACAGCTACTACGAGCAGTACTTC.

The chain has TRBV19 and TRBJ1-5; D is perhaps TRBD1 (6 bases). Germline CDR1 and CDR2: LNHDA and SQIVND (reference sequence). This CDR3 contains 13 residues. V shed 5 bases and J shed 6 bases, with 11 bases lying between them. The CDR3 region has the DNA TGTGCCAGTAGTGCAACAGGGTTTCAGCCCCAGCATTTT. Translation gives CASSATGFQPQHF.

The CDR3 spells CASSFGEVNSPLHF. For the CDR3, the DNA is TGTGCCAGCAGCTTCGGGGAGGTCAATTCACCCCTCCACTTT. The chain links TRBV5-5 to TRBJ1-6, with unresolved D. CDR1 and CDR2 from the germline V gene are SGHKS and YYEKEE (reference sequence). V dropped 2 bases and J dropped 7 bases, with 10 bases sitting between them. The CDR3 has 14 amino acids.

The V call is TRBV28, the J call TRBJ2-7; TRBD2 matches at 7 bases. The J segment lost 7 bases and the V segment lost 7 bases, leaving 10 bases of the junction unmatched. The CDR3 has 13 amino acids. Per germline, CDR1 MDHEN and CDR2 SYDVKM. The CDR3 nucleotides are TGTGCCAGCATTTCAAGCCCCGGGAGGGAGCAGTACTTC. Its protein is CASISSPGREQYF.

This sequence joins TRBV5-4 and TRBJ2-3; D tentatively reads TRBD1 or TRBD2 (5 bases each). Germline V gene data show CDR1 as SGHNT and CDR2 as YYREEE (reference sequence). The V and J ends lost 7 bases and 0 bases respectively, with 12 bases between them. The CDR3 runs to 14 residues. The CDR3 loop is CASRGRGSTDTQYF. DNA of the CDR3: TGTGCCAGCCGGGGCCGCGGGAGCACAGATACGCAGTATTTT. The variable domain in full, with the rest retrieved from reference TRBV5-4 and TRBJ2-3, is ETGVTQSPTHLIKTRGQQVTLRCSSQSGHNTVSWYQQALGQGPQFIFQYYREEENGRGNFPPRFSGLQFPNYSSELNVNALELDDSALYLCASRGRGSTDTQYFGPGTRLTVL.

The count of this clone is one. The chain recombines TRBV9 with TRBJ2-5, with TRBD2 matching over 9 bases. V lost 0 bases and J lost 4; bases outside the gene matches: 10. This CDR3 contains 17 residues. Germline V gene sequence: CDR1 SGDLS, CDR2 YYNGEE. The CDR3 loop is CASSVEAGGRNGETQYF. The CDR3, as DNA: TGTGCCAGCAGCGTAGAGGCGGGAGGGCGGAACGGAGAGACCCAGTACTTC.

A word on this clone: Other DNA sequences in this specimen translate into the identical CDR3. DNA of the CDR3: TGTGCCAGCAGTTTATCTGGCATTAGCAATCAGCCCCAGCATTTT. It translates to CASSLSGISNQPQHF. The rearrangement uses TRBV28 and TRBJ1-5; D is unresolved. V gave up 1 base and J gave up 0 bases, with 7 bases separating them. The CDR3 runs to 15 residues. Germline CDR1 reads MDHEN; CDR2 reads SYDVKM.

V usage is TRBV27 and J usage is TRBJ2-7, with 9 bases fitting TRBD2. Germline V gene lookup returns CDR1 MNHEY and CDR2 SMNVEV (reference sequence). The CDR3 has 16 residues. V gave up 2 bases and J gave up 7 bases; unmatched junction bases: 12. The CDR3 sequence is CASSLLGTSPGWEQYF. In nucleotides, the CDR3 is TGTGCCAGCAGTTTACTAGGGACTAGCCCAGGGTGGGAGCAGTACTTC.

The CDR3 DNA reads TGTGCCAGCGCCCCGGGGGGGGGTGAGACCCAGTACTTC. Translated: CASAPGGGETQYF. The chain employs TRBV11-2 and TRBJ2-5, with TRBD2 identical over 8 bases. After removal of 8 bases from V and 5 bases from J, the junction contained 7 bases not matched to a gene. Germline V gene sequence: CDR1 SGHAT, CDR2 FQNNGV. CDR3 length: 13 residues.

In its sample, this clone was seen once. This chain connects TRBV18 to TRBJ1-3; D gene ambiguous. The CDR3 loop spans 15 amino acids. Germline V gives CDR1 KGHSH, CDR2 LQKENI. With 2 bases removed from V and 6 bases from J, the gap between germline ends came to 14 bases. The DNA for the CDR3 is TGTGCCAGCTCACCAAGCAGGTCCGACCAAAACACCATATATTTT. This translates into CASSPSRSDQNTIYF.

The chain recombines TRBV2 with TRBJ2-7, with 12 bases matching TRBD2. There are 15 residues in the CDR3. The trim removed 5 bases at V and 2 bases at J, leaving 4 bases unmatched. CDR1 and CDR2 (germline): SNHLY, FYNNEI. The CDR3 nucleotides are TGTGCCAGCAGTTCGGGACTAGCGGGCCCCTACGAGCAGTACTTC. Its protein product is CASSSGLAGPYEQYF.

The chain carries TRBV11-3 and TRBJ2-3; 7 nucleotides agree with TRBD2. Germline values: CDR1 SGHNT, CDR2 YENEEA. V shed 8 bases, J shed 5 bases, and the junction held 7 bases outside the gene matches. The CDR3 has 13 amino acids. CDR3 DNA sequence: TGTGCCAGCGGGGCAGGGAGGGGAGATACGCAGTATTTT. Translating gives CASGAGRGDTQYF.

In regard to this clone: This sample includes further DNA sequences coding for the same CDR3. The V gene is TRBV5-1, the J gene TRBJ2-3; D unclear. The length of the CDR3 is 13 residues. With 4 bases removed from V and 3 bases from J, the gap between germline ends came to 9 bases. Per the germline V gene, CDR1 is SGHRS and CDR2 is YFSETQ. In DNA form, the CDR3 reads TGCGCCAGCAGCCCGGAGAGGACAGATACGCAGTATTTT. Translating it yields CASSPERTDTQYF. The full variable domain, completed using reference TRBV5-1 and TRBJ2-3, is KAGVTQTPRYLIKTRGQQVTLSCSPISGHRSVSWYQQTPGQGLQFLFEYFSETQRNKGNFPGRFSGRQFSNSRSEMNVSTLELGDSALYLCASSPERTDTQYFGPGTRLTVL.

V gene TRBV10-3 combines with J gene TRBJ2-2; 8 positions match TRBD2. Germline CDR1 is ENHRY and CDR2 is SYGVKD. CDR3 length equals 17 residues. The ends lost 4 bases at V and 6 bases at J; junction bases unmatched: 13. The CDR3 here is CAISGSPTSGGAGELFF. The CDR3 coding sequence is TGTGCCATCAGTGGGTCCCCAACTAGCGGCGGTGCCGGGGAGCTGTTTTTT.